The present T cell receptor beta chain was sequenced within a study of neurological immune-mediated disorders. Unmatched junction bases numbered 7, after V lost 1 base and J lost 2 bases. CDR3 length: 17 residues. Germline V gene sequence: CDR1 SGHTA, CDR2 FQGNSA. This clonotype was counted at least ten times. The antigen is not known. From 15-18 subjects, over 180 million TCR-beta sequences were obtained in each sequencing run. TCRdb passed the 5' RACE reads through MiXCR, listing each CDR3 protein once. The table has more than 45,000 distinct CDR3 sequences, 2.5% seen once. Unsorted libraries came from 2 million PBMCs stored at -80 °C. Findings of the study overall: Private repertoires in all groups were suggested by the finding that expanded clones across subjects shared no CDR3 amino acid sequences. When grouped phylogenetically, the repertoires of 18 of the 34 multiple sclerosis patients fell together in one related-CDR3 cluster, which is a possible signature.

The material sequenced was PBMCs. The J gene is TRBJ1-5, the V gene TRBV7-2; 8 bases line up with TRBD1. This sequence originates from a man aged 50 to 60 with multiple sclerosis. The CDR3 nucleotides are TGTGCCAGCAGCTTAGTCCCAGGGGGCATTGGCAATCAGCCCCAGCATTTT. Translating it yields CASSLVPGGIGNQPQHF.